This T cell receptor beta chain is from a study of blood T cell repertoires in COVID-19 (TCRdb year 2020). About the study as a whole: The collaborator samples originated in the United States, Italy and Spain and spanned the acute and convalescent phases of COVID-19. Samples came from the ongoing ImmuneRACE study (first 160 participants) plus 1,254 subjects from 6 global collaborators. Subjects who had been exposed to COVID-19, were actively infected with it, or had recovered from it provided the deeply sampled blood TCRbeta repertoires that made up the dataset. HLA class I and class II types, where available, came from metadata supplied by the sample provider rather than from assay-based typing. The prospective study material was composed of cDNA or gDNA derived from T cells, B-cell-depleted T cells, or PBMCs. The repertoires were released in a freely available public database intended as a resource for research on the immune response to SARS-CoV-2. The sample metadata nearly always contained a de-identified subject ID, COVID-19 status, age in years and sex. What the research found in general, with its limitations: How much clinical and demographic metadata was included differed by source and by participant, and the metadata was provided uncurated.

V is shortened by 7 bases, J by 8 bases, and the region joining them spans 17 bases. From cysteine to phenylalanine, the CDR3 is 13 amino acids long. Kept here is only the CDR3 DNA, which spans 39 bases and is read in frame from base 1. CDR1 and CDR2, looked up from the germline V gene, are MNHEY and SVGAGI. The collaborating institutions used their own protocols to collect whole blood in K2EDTA tubes. For TCRbeta analysis, collaborator samples were shipped as frozen whole blood, as isolated PBMCs, or as DNA extracted from either sample type. TCRbeta CDR3 regions were amplified from genomic DNA by means of the immunoSEQ Assay, a bias-controlled multiplex PCR. From the authors' description of their analysis: Nucleated cell counts per sample were estimated from amplification of reference gene primers within the assay. To quantify the absolute abundance of each unique TCRbeta CDR3 rearrangement, sequence reads were collapsed and filtered. Productive Simpson clonality was computed per sample as the square root of Simpson's diversity index over productive rearrangements. TCRdb provides this immuneACCESS table in a form limited to in-frame rearrangements. Some clones are lacking; in checked studies, under half of them reflect an unresolved V gene, and why the rest are absent is not known. D and trimming were read from the DNA, whereas the V and J calls and clone size are those reported in that table. The table for this sample lists some 190,000 clones; approximately 90% of them were counted only once. The ten largest clones represent around 4.8% of the sample.

Concerning this clone: What this receptor recognizes is not known. No base quality information exists; no much larger clone differs at one position.

The receptor was isolated from a human donor in a cohort sampled during active COVID-19. Sequencing was done on a sample of peripheral blood. This receptor chain uses TRBV6-5 and TRBJ1-2; the best D guess is TRBD1, with 6 bases matching. The CDR3 is CASTPGMGAGYTF. The DNA sequence reads TGTGCCAGCACCCCTGGTATGGGGGCCGGCTACACCTTC.